Each of the 14 T cell receptor beta chains below was sequenced from the same sample in a study of blood T cell repertoires in COVID-19. Method: immunoSEQ multiplex PCR; TCRdb's copy keeps in-frame clones and lacks some. The repertoire holds about 190,000 clones, 70% to 90% seen once, with around 1.1% in the top ten. Sequencing input: peripheral blood. The receptors were gathered from a man younger than 45 with acute or convalescent COVID-19.

The chain is built from TRBV2 and TRBJ1-1, with D perhaps TRBD1 (6 bases). V was shortened by 8 bases and J by 8 bases, with 18 bases between the two germline ends. The CDR3 sequence is 13 residues long. CDR1 and CDR2 (germline): SNHLY, FYNNEI. As DNA, the CDR3 is TGTGCCAGCCGTTCCGGGGGGGCCGGAGAAGCTTTCTTT. Translating it yields CASRSGGAGEAFF.

The CDR3 here is CASSLTRADTQYF. CDR3 bases: TGTGCCAGCAGTTTAACCCGAGCAGATACGCAGTATTTT. The chain has TRBV27 and TRBJ2-3; D call uncertain. This CDR3 region has 13 residues. Germline assignment: CDR1 MNHEY and CDR2 SMNVEV (reference sequence). V was cut by 2 bases and J by 4 bases, with 7 bases left in between.

The V gene is TRBV5-1, the J gene TRBJ2-1, with 10 bases aligning to TRBD2. This CDR3 contains 21 residues. Germline lookup yields CDR1 SGHRS and CDR2 YFSETQ. Trimming cost V 3 bases and J 8 bases; bases outside gene matches: 26. The CDR3 nucleotides are TGCGCCAGCAGCTCAGGGGATAGACTAGCGGGCACTTCCACCCGGGACGATGAGCAGTTCTTC. Translated, it gives CASSSGDRLAGTSTRDDEQFF. Drawing the rest from reference TRBV5-1 and TRBJ2-1, the complete variable domain is KAGVTQTPRYLIKTRGQQVTLSCSPISGHRSVSWYQQTPGQGLQFLFEYFSETQRNKGNFPGRFSGRQFSNSRSEMNVSTLELGDSALYLCASSSGDRLAGTSTRDDEQFFGPGTRLTVL.

This chain joins TRBV7-8 and TRBJ1-2; D is possibly TRBD1 (6 bases). Germline-derived CDR1 and CDR2 are SGHVS and FQNEAQ. The CDR3 covers 15 residues. Trimming stripped 4 bases from V and 0 bases from J, with 12 bases between. The CDR3 here is CASSYGTLPNYGYTF. CDR3 DNA sequence: TGTGCCAGCAGCTACGGGACATTACCTAACTATGGCTACACCTTC.

The V and J genes are TRBV18 and TRBJ1-2; no clear D. This CDR3 region has 14 residues. Germline V gene sequence: CDR1 KGHSH, CDR2 LQKENI. With 4 bases removed from V and 1 base from J, the gap between germline ends came to 10 bases. For the CDR3, the DNA is TGTGCCAGCTCACTGATTGGAGATAACTATGGCTACACCTTC. Residues: CASSLIGDNYGYTF.

This clone was detected once. J is TRBJ2-1 and V is TRBV27, with TRBD2 matching 12 bases. J lost 4 bases, V lost 5 bases, and 9 bases had no gene match. Per germline, CDR1 MNHEY and CDR2 SMNVEV (reference sequence). The CDR3 runs 17 residues. The CDR3 reads CASSINLAGGIYNEQFF. CDR3 DNA: TGTGCCAGCAGTATAAACCTAGCGGGAGGGATTTACAATGAGCAGTTCTTC.

V is TRBV19 and J is TRBJ1-1; maybe TRBD1 (6 bases). V shed 3 bases and J shed 11 bases, with 13 bases lying between them. CDR3 length equals 12 residues. Per germline, CDR1 LNHDA and CDR2 SQIVND (reference sequence). The CDR3 is CASSINRAWAFF. In DNA form, the CDR3 reads TGTGCCAGTAGTATTAACAGGGCGTGGGCTTTCTTT.

The chain recombines TRBV2 with TRBJ1-5; TRBD1 matches at 7 bases. CDR3 length equals 13 residues. V lost 6 bases and J lost 5; bases outside the gene matches: 4. Germline values: CDR1 SNHLY, CDR2 FYNNEI. CDR3 loop: CASRRGLYQPQHF. The CDR3 region has the DNA TGTGCCAGCAGGAGGGGGCTTTATCAGCCCCAGCATTTT.

The rearrangement joins TRBV6-5 to TRBJ1-5; 7 bases fit TRBD1. The ends lost 5 bases at V and 5 bases at J; junction bases unmatched: 3. The germline CDR1 and CDR2 sequences are MNHEY and SVGAGI. The CDR3 runs to 13 residues. The DNA of the CDR3 is TGTGCCAGCAGTCGGACAGGTTATCAGCCCCAGCATTTT. Amino acids: CASSRTGYQPQHF.

This clone is a singleton in its sample. The chain carries TRBV27 and TRBJ2-7; weak D call: TRBD2 (5 bases). Germline V gene sequence: CDR1 MNHEY, CDR2 SMNVEV (reference sequence). The germline V and J ends were trimmed by 5 bases and 7 bases, with 24 bases remaining between them. CDR3 size: 16 residues. Here the CDR3 reads CASSPLALLGEGEQYF. As DNA, the CDR3 is TGTGCCAGCAGTCCCTTAGCTTTATTGGGAGAGGGAGAGCAGTACTTC.

As to this clone: Distinct nucleotide sequences in the sample also encode this CDR3. The chain couples TRBV29-1 to TRBJ1-2, with 8 positions matching TRBD1. In germline, CDR1 is SQVTM, CDR2 ANQGSEA. CDR3 length equals 13 residues. Trimming removed 6 bases from V and 11 bases from J; junction bases left unmatched: 14. DNA of the CDR3: TGCAGCGTACTTTCGGACAGGGTGTCGGGTTACACCTTC. Protein sequence: CSVLSDRVSGYTF.

The chain is built from TRBV12-5 and TRBJ1-1; D possibly corresponds to TRBD1 (5 bases). V was shortened by 1 base and J by 1 base, with 7 bases between the two germline ends. CDR1 LGHNT and CDR2 FRNRAP come from the germline V gene. The CDR3 has 14 amino acids. The DNA for the CDR3 is TGTGCTAGTGGTTTGGAGGGGCGGAACACTGAAGCTTTCTTT. Translated, it gives CASGLEGRNTEAFF. The variable domain in full, completed from reference TRBV12-5 and TRBJ1-1, reads DARVTQTPRHKVTEMGQEVTMRCQPILGHNTVFWYRQTMMQGLELLAYFRNRAPLDDSGMPKDRFSAEMPDATLATLKIQPSEPRDSAVYFCASGLEGRNTEAFFGQGTRLTVV.

The chain combines TRBV28 with TRBJ1-2; possibly TRBD1 for D (6 bases). This CDR3 is 17 amino acids long. Germline-derived CDR1 and CDR2 are MDHEN and SYDVKM. Trimming left V 5 bases short and J 1 base short, with 20 bases between. The CDR3 region is CASSLYTGSADNYGYTF. The CDR3 nucleotides read TGTGCCAGCAGTCTATATACAGGGAGCGCTGATAACTATGGCTACACCTTC.

This rearrangement joins TRBV12-2 to TRBJ1-1; TRBD1 was called by the table and not checked on the DNA. TRBV12-2 is tagged as a pseudogene. CDR3 length: 13 residues. As DNA, the CDR3 is TGTGCGAGACAGGGGATTGGGAACACTGAAGCTTTCTTT. As protein: CARQGIGNTEAFF.